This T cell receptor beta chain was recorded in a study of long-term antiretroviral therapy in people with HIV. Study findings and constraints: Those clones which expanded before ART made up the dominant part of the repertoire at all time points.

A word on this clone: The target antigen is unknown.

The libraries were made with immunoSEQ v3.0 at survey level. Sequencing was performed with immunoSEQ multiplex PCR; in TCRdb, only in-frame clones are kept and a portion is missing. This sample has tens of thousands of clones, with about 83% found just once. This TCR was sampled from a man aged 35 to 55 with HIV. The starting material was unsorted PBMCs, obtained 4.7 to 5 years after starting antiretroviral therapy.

The CDR3 nucleotides are TGTGCCAGCAGCGTAGCAGCGGGGGGTCGTCAAGAGACCCAGTACTTC. It specifies CASSVAAGGRQETQYF. V and J are TRBV9 and TRBJ2-5, with TRBD2 matching over 9 bases. This CDR3 comprises 16 residues. The junction had 5 bases not matched to a gene; V was cut back by 0 bases and J by 2 bases. From germline, CDR1 is SGDLS and CDR2 YYNGEE. The full variable domain, rest sourced from reference TRBV9 and TRBJ2-5, is DSGVTQTPKHLITATGQRVTLRCSPRSGDLSVYWYQQSLDQGLQFLIQYYNGEERAKGNILERFSAQQFPDLHSELNLSSLELGDSALYFCASSVAAGGRQETQYFGPGTRLLVL.